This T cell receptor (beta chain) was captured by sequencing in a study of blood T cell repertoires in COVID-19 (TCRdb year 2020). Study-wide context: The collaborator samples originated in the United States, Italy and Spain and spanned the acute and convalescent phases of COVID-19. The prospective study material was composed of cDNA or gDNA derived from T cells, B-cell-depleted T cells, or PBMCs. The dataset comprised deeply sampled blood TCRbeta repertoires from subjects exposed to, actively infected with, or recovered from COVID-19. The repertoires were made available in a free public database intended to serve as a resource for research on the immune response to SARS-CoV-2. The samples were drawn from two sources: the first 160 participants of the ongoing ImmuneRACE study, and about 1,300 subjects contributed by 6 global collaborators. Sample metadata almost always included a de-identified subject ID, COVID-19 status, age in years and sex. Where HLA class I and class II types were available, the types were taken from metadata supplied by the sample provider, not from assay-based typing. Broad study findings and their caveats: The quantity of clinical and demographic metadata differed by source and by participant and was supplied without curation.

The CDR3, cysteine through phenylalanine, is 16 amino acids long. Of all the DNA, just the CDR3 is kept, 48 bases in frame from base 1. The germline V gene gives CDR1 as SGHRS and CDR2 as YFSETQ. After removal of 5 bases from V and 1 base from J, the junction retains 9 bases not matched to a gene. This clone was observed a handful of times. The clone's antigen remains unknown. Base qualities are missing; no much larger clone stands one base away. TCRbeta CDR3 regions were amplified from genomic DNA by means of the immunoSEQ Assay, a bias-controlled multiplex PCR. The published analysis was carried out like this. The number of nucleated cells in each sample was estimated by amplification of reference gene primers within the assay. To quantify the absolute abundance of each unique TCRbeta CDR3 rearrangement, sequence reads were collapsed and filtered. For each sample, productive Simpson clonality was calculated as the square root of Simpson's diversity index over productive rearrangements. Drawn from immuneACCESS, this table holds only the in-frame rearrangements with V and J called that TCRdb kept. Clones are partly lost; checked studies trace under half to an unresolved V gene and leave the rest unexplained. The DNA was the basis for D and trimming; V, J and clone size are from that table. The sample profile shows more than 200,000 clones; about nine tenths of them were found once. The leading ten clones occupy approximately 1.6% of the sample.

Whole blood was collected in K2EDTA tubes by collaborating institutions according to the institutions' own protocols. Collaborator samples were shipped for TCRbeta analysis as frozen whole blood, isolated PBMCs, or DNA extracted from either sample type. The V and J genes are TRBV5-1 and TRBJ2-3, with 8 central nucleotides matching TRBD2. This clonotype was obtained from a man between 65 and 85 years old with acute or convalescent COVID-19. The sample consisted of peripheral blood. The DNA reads TGCGCCAGCAGGGGTAGCGGGAATGGAGGCACAGATACGCAGTATTTT. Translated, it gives CASRGSGNGGTDTQYF.